One sample yielded the 10 T cell receptor beta chains listed below, sequenced in a study of blood T cell repertoires in COVID-19 (dated by TCRdb to 2020 to 2021). Library generation was performed with the immunoSEQ multiplex PCR assay. Here the immuneACCESS table is served through TCRdb, limited to in-frame sequences with V and J called. Missing clones are a known gap in these copies; in checked studies unresolved V genes cover under half, and the rest lacks a known reason. Counted in this sample were about 82,000 clones; around 86% of them appeared once. 44% of the sample is in the top ten clones. Sequencing input: peripheral blood. Receptor source: a man at least 80 years old with acute or convalescent COVID-19.

Comments on this clone: The same CDR3 can be traced to other DNA sequences in this sample. The rearrangement links TRBV28 to TRBJ2-7; tentative D call: TRBD2 (6 bases). The V gene's germline CDR1 is MDHEN and CDR2 SYDVKM. Between the trimmed V and J ends, which lost 1 base and 5 bases, there was a span of 6 bases. The CDR3 is made up of 12 amino acids. CDR3 region: CASSLSGDEQYF. The DNA for the CDR3 is TGTGCCAGCAGTTTATCGGGGGACGAGCAGTACTTC.

As DNA, the CDR3 is TGTGCCAGCAGCTTTACGGTTCCATCTGGGGCCAACGTCCTGACTTTC. This sequence encodes CASSFTVPSGANVLTF. The chain has TRBV7-9 and TRBJ2-6, with D unresolved. This CDR3 contains 16 residues. The germline V gene has CDR1 SEHNR and CDR2 FQNEAQ (reference sequence). Trimming pared 3 bases from V and 1 base from J, leaving 10 bases between.

This chain links TRBV4-1 with TRBJ2-1, with 10 bases matching TRBD2. CDR1 and CDR2 (germline): MGHRA, YSYEKL. This CDR3 region has 16 residues. Germline trimming cut 1 base from V and 4 bases from J; bases unmatched to any gene: 4. CDR3 DNA: TGCGCCAGCAGCCAAGGAGCGGGAGGGTTGTACAATGAGCAGTTCTTC. Translation gives CASSQGAGGLYNEQFF.

CDR3 DNA sequence: TGTGCCAGTAGTTCCCGGACAGGGGGCGCAGGAATCCAAGCTTTCTTT. Its translation: CASSSRTGGAGIQAFF. This rearrangement joins TRBV19 to TRBJ1-1, with 11 bases matching TRBD1. CDR1 and CDR2 (germline): LNHDA, SQIVND (reference sequence). J was trimmed by 9 bases and V by 5 bases; bases with no gene match: 14. CDR3 length: 16 residues.

V gene TRBV4-2 combines with J gene TRBJ2-6, with D hard to call. Germline V lookup: CDR1 LGHNA, CDR2 YNFKEQ. CDR3 size: 14 residues. V was clipped by 5 bases and J by 4 bases, with 9 bases between them. DNA of the CDR3: TGTGCCAGCAGCGGAACAGCCGGGGCCAACGTCCTGACTTTC. Translated, it gives CASSGTAGANVLTF.

V is TRBV20-1 and J is TRBJ2-5, with 7 bases fitting TRBD2. The trim removed 3 bases at V and 5 bases at J, leaving 9 bases unmatched. The CDR3 is made up of 14 amino acids. Per the germline V gene, CDR1 is DFQATT and CDR2 is SNEGSKA (reference sequence). CDR3 loop: CSASMRGREETQYF. The CDR3 bases are TGCAGTGCTAGTATGCGCGGGAGAGAGGAGACCCAGTACTTC.

The chain is built from TRBV7-9 and TRBJ2-7; 9 nucleotides line up with TRBD1. CDR1 and CDR2 from the germline V gene are SEHNR and FQNEAQ (reference sequence). Trimming cost V 6 bases and J 1 base; bases outside gene matches: 4. This CDR3 has 14 residues. The CDR3 DNA follows: TGTGCCAGCAGATCGACAGGGGGGTCCTACGAGCAGTACTTC. This encodes CASRSTGGSYEQYF.

The V and J genes are TRBV24-1 and TRBJ2-1, with unresolved D. The CDR3 extends over 16 amino acids. Germline CDR1 reads KGHDR; CDR2 reads SFDVKD. The germline V and J ends were trimmed by 0 bases and 6 bases, with 14 bases remaining between them. The CDR3 region is CATSDLSQASVNEQFF. The CDR3 nucleotides read TGTGCCACCAGTGATTTGTCCCAGGCGTCTGTCAATGAGCAGTTCTTC.

The chain couples TRBV30 to TRBJ2-3, with 7 bases that match TRBD1. CDR1 is GTSNPN and CDR2 is SVGIG in the germline V gene (reference sequence). Trimming took 0 bases from V and 8 from J; bases not matched to a gene: 8. This CDR3 region has 14 residues. The CDR3 loop reads CAWSVERGQGTQYF. The CDR3 nucleotides read TGTGCCTGGAGTGTTGAGAGGGGGCAAGGTACGCAGTATTTT.

This clone occurred once. This chain joins TRBV28 and TRBJ1-5; D unresolved. Trimming took off 3 bases at V and 11 bases at J, with 14 bases between the two ends. Germline V gene data show CDR1 as MDHEN and CDR2 as SYDVKM. The CDR3 covers 13 residues. The CDR3 DNA reads as TGTGCCAGCAGTTTTCGGCTTACCGGAGCCCAGCATTTT. It is translated as CASSFRLTGAQHF.